This note documents a single TCR beta chain sequence. It lacks a known antigen. No base quality values were provided; no much bigger clone lies one nucleotide off. The time point label here, explained by the study, means: week 5, during vaccination. Every vaccine dose consisted of 300 ug of a 20-mer mutant IDH1 peptide in Montanide, administered subcutaneously together with topical imiquimod. Newly diagnosed WHO grade 3 or 4 IDH1-mutant astrocytomas showing loss of nuclear ATRX were present in the donors. The samples were drawn from NOA16, a multicentre, single-arm, open-label phase I trial in Germany that tested a mutant IDH1 peptide vaccine in humans for the first time. Genomic DNA for TCRB sequencing was extracted from EDTA blood using the DNeasy Blood and Tissue Kit. CDR1 and CDR2, per the germline V gene, are MDHEN and SYDVKM. From the cysteine through the phenylalanine, the CDR3 covers 13 amino acids. Kept here is only the CDR3 DNA, which spans 39 bases and is read in frame from base 1. V sheds 6 bases and J sheds 8 bases, leaving 13 bases between their ends.

Library creation used the immunoSEQ multiplex PCR assay. The hsTCRB Kit was used according to the manufacturer's protocol to amplify rearranged TCR beta chain sequences. Sequencing of TCRB libraries was carried out on an Illumina MiSeq. Concerning the study's data processing: The kit vendor's proprietary platform handled demultiplexing, trimming and gene mapping. Entries here come from immuneACCESS through TCRdb and include only in-frame sequences with V and J called. Some clones fail to appear in such tables; in the studies checked, an unresolved V gene covers under half of the shortfall, and the cause of the remainder is unknown. The D gene and trimming were derived from the DNA, and the V and J assignments and clone size from that table. This sample has around 36,000 clones in its table, and roughly 92% of those were observed once. The ten largest account for roughly 2.6% of the sample. These data belong to a study of a mutant IDH1 vaccine in newly diagnosed glioma (dated by TCRdb to 2020 to 2022). A note on the overall study: Patients received eight vaccinations in weeks 1, 3, 5, 7, 11, 15, 19 and 23, corresponding to visits V03 through V10. Vaccination was initiated 4-6 weeks after radiotherapy alone, or concurrently with temozolomide cycles in the chemotherapy-containing groups. Of the roughly 32 patients who were treated, about 60% were male and approximately 40% were female, and the mean age was roughly 40 years. Prior to enrollment, standard therapy consisting of radiotherapy alone, temozolomide alone, or radiochemotherapy with temozolomide had been administered to patients, with the combination being received by most patients. Six visits were used for peripheral blood collection: V03 (baseline), V05, V07, V10, V12 and V13. Longitudinal TCRB deep sequencing was done for 25 treated patients, wherever samples were available for exploratory analyses. Summary of the overall study and its limitations: It was noted by the authors that analyses of patient blood samples could not be reproduced owing to sample limitations. Across multiple MHC alleles, vaccine-induced immune responses were seen in 93.3% of patients. Pseudoprogression seemed to be unrelated to changes in the top peripheral T cell clonotypes found by TCRB sequencing. Availability determined which PBMC samples were chosen for TCRB deep sequencing.

Sequenced here: PBMCs, sampled from a glioma patient whose treatment included an IDH1 peptide vaccine. This clonotype originated in a man in his fifties or sixties with glioma. The chain is encoded by TRBV28 joined to TRBJ1-4, with no confidently assigned D gene. The CDR3 reads CASSTVLPEKLFF. In nucleotide form, the sequence is TGTGCCAGCAGCACCGTTCTACCCGAAAAACTGTTTTTT. Reference TRBV28 and TRBJ1-4 genes cover what lies past the CDR3, so the full variable domain is DVKVTQSSRYLVKRTGEKVFLECVQDMDHENMFWYRQDPGLGLRLIYFSYDVKMKEKGDIPEGYSVSREKKERFSLILESASTNQTSMYLCASSTVLPEKLFFGSGTQLSVL.